The 20 T cell receptor beta chains below all came from one sample that was sequenced in a study of blood T cell repertoires in COVID-19. Sequencing was performed with immunoSEQ multiplex PCR; in TCRdb, only in-frame clones are kept and a portion is missing. This repertoire shows roughly 100,000 clones, approximately 86% found once; its top ten account for approximately 19%. The sample taken for sequencing was peripheral blood. The receptors were sampled from an elderly woman with acute or convalescent COVID-19.

J is TRBJ1-2 and V is TRBV19; maybe TRBD1 (5 bases). This CDR3 has 15 residues. CDR1 is LNHDA, CDR2 SQIVND, per germline (reference sequence). Deletions cut 7 bases from V and 4 bases from J, with 19 bases between. The CDR3 protein is CASTNPRRGGYGYTF. The CDR3 DNA is TGTGCCAGTACCAATCCGAGGAGGGGCGGCTATGGCTACACCTTC.

The chain recombines TRBV6-1 with TRBJ2-1; 12 nucleotides align to TRBD2. CDR1 is MNHNS, CDR2 SASEGT, per germline. V gave up 4 bases and J gave up 4 bases; unmatched junction bases: 5. CDR3 size: 16 residues. CDR3 bases: TGTGCCAGCAGTGTTGTGACTAGCGGGGGATACAATGAGCAGTTCTTC. Its protein is CASSVVTSGGYNEQFF.

This chain uses TRBV15 with TRBJ1-6; D is unclear. V was shortened by 0 bases and J by 9 bases, with 15 bases between the two germline ends. Per the germline V gene, CDR1 is LNHNV and CDR2 is YYDKDF (reference sequence). The CDR3 spans 16 residues. The CDR3 here is CATSREAGGVSSPLHF. The CDR3 DNA is TGTGCCACCAGCAGAGAGGCGGGCGGAGTTAGTTCACCCCTCCACTTT.

This rearrangement joins TRBV5-1 to TRBJ2-2; 14 positions match TRBD2. Germline loops: CDR1 SGHRS, CDR2 YFSETQ. Germline trimming cut 5 bases from V and 5 bases from J; bases unmatched to any gene: 2. CDR3 size: 15 residues. The CDR3 bases are TGCGCCAGCAGAGGACTAGCGGGGGGTACCGGGGAGCTGTTTTTT. It translates to CASRGLAGGTGELFF.

This rearrangement joins TRBV28 to TRBJ1-6; possibly TRBD1 for D (5 bases). Per the germline V gene, CDR1 is MDHEN and CDR2 is SYDVKM. V lost 4 bases and J 3 bases, leaving 7 bases between the germline ends. CDR3 length: 14 amino acids. The CDR3 DNA follows: TGTGCCAGCAGTTCCAGGGTCTATAATTCACCCCTCCACTTT. This sequence encodes CASSSRVYNSPLHF.

This clone appeared once. The rearrangement uses TRBV7-8 and TRBJ2-7; the D gene is possibly TRBD2 (5 bases). Per germline, CDR1 SGHVS and CDR2 FQNEAQ. Trimming shortened V by 2 bases and J by 2 bases, and 10 bases separated the two germline ends. This CDR3 has 14 residues. The CDR3: CASSLQTRAYEQYF. The DNA of the CDR3 is TGTGCCAGCAGCTTACAAACGAGGGCCTACGAGCAGTACTTC.

This clone was observed a few times. This rearrangement joins TRBV6-5 to TRBJ1-3; TRBD1 matches 7 bases. CDR3 length equals 16 residues. The germline V gene has CDR1 MNHEY and CDR2 SVGAGI. V dropped 2 bases and J dropped 2; count of bases not matched to a gene: 6. CDR3 amino acids: CASSYTQQGPGNTIYF. DNA of the CDR3: TGTGCCAGCAGTTACACTCAACAGGGGCCTGGAAACACCATATATTTT.

The rearrangement joins TRBV11-2 to TRBJ2-7, with 7 positions matching TRBD1. Germline assignment: CDR1 SGHAT and CDR2 FQNNGV. The CDR3 totals 13 residues. V lost 4 bases and J lost 1; bases outside the gene matches: 1. DNA for the CDR3: TGTGCCAGCAGCTGGGGACAGTCCTACGAGCAGTACTTC. Its protein product is CASSWGQSYEQYF.

The chain couples TRBV10-2 to TRBJ1-3; 8 bases map to TRBD1. The trim removed 8 bases at V and 0 bases at J, leaving 9 bases unmatched. CDR1 is WSHSY and CDR2 is SAAADI in the germline V gene. This CDR3 contains 16 residues. The CDR3 region is CASRTQGAISGNTIYF. DNA of the CDR3: TGCGCCAGCCGGACCCAGGGGGCGATCTCTGGAAACACCATATATTTT.

V usage is TRBV3-1 (or the pseudogene TRBV3-2) and J usage is TRBJ1-6; the D is unclear. V was trimmed by 1 base and J by 0 bases, leaving 7 bases between them. The CDR3 runs 16 residues. CDR1 and CDR2 from the germline V gene are LGHDT and YNNKEL (reference sequence). The CDR3, as DNA: TGTGCCAGCAGCCAAGTTGAGAGCTCCTATAATTCACCCCTCCACTTT. It is translated as CASSQVESSYNSPLHF.

The chain has TRBV5-1 and TRBJ1-3; the D gene is possibly TRBD1 (5 bases). The V end was cut by 7 bases, the J end by 2 bases, with 16 bases between. CDR3 length equals 15 residues. The germline V gene has CDR1 SGHRS and CDR2 YFSETQ. CDR3 bases: TGCGCCAGCGGTTTTTCGTGGGGCACTGGAAACACCATATATTTT. Translated: CASGFSWGTGNTIYF.

This clone appeared a few times. The rearrangement links TRBV30 to TRBJ1-2; D perhaps matches TRBD1 (6 bases). The CDR3 totals 14 residues. The germline CDR1 and CDR2 sequences are GTSNPN and SVGIG (reference sequence). V gave up 2 bases and J gave up 5 bases, with 15 bases separating them. The CDR3 DNA reads as TGTGCCTGGAGTCCCGGACAGTTCTCTTATGGCTACACCTTC. It codes for CAWSPGQFSYGYTF.

The CDR3 DNA reads as TGTGCCAGCAGTTTCCTCGAGGGTTATGGCTACACCTTC. This codes for CASSFLEGYGYTF. This rearrangement joins TRBV12-3 or TRBV12-4 to TRBJ1-2; D remains ambiguous. The V end was cut by 3 bases, the J end by 5 bases, with 10 bases between. This CDR3 contains 13 residues.

The chain links TRBV4-1 to TRBJ1-5; TRBD1 is a possible D gene (6 bases). The CDR3 totals 15 residues. Trimming left V 0 bases short and J 6 bases short, with 12 bases between. Germline CDR1 reads MGHRA; CDR2 reads YSYEKL. CDR3: CASSQDARGGQPQHF. CDR3 nucleotides: TGCGCCAGCAGCCAAGATGCGAGGGGGGGTCAGCCCCAGCATTTT.

The J gene is TRBJ1-4, the V gene TRBV29-1; D may be TRBD1 (6 bases). Germline V gives CDR1 SQVTM, CDR2 ANQGSEA. The CDR3 is 13 amino acids. CDR3 sequence (DNA): TGCAGTGAATCCTCGGGAGGGGGTGAAAAACTGTTTTTT. As protein: CSESSGGGEKLFF. Based on the CDR3 plus reference TRBV29-1 and TRBJ1-4, the full variable domain is SAVISQKPSRDICQRGTSLTIQCQVDSQVTMMFWYRQQPGQSLTLIATANQGSEATYESGFVIDKFPISRPNLTFSTLTVSNMSPEDSSIYLCSESSGGGEKLFFGSGTQLSVL.

This clone was seen only a few times. J is TRBJ2-3 and V is TRBV11-3; 7 bases match TRBD2. The CDR3 has 14 amino acids. Trimming cost V 5 bases and J 4 bases; bases outside gene matches: 6. CDR1 is SGHNT, CDR2 YENEEA, per germline. The CDR3 region has the DNA TGTGCCAGCAGCAATCGACTAGCCGCAGATACGCAGTATTTT. It codes for CASSNRLAADTQYF.

V and J are TRBV28 and TRBJ2-7, with 7 bases matching TRBD2. Germline V lookup: CDR1 MDHEN, CDR2 SYDVKM. V was clipped by 6 bases and J by 0 bases; unmatched bases: 8. The CDR3 contains 15 residues. The CDR3 protein is CASSLEGGSSYEQYF. CDR3 bases: TGTGCCAGCAGCCTAGAGGGAGGGAGCTCCTACGAGCAGTACTTC.

This chain connects TRBV10-3 to TRBJ2-1; perhaps TRBD2 as D (6 bases). Germline CDR1 is ENHRY and CDR2 is SYGVKD. With 4 bases removed from V and 6 bases from J, the gap between germline ends came to 16 bases. The CDR3 covers 15 residues. CDR3 coding DNA: TGTGCCATCAGTGTGGGAGGTCCTGGGGCCAATGAGCAGTTCTTC. Translated: CAISVGGPGANEQFF.

The V gene is TRBV29-1, the J gene TRBJ2-7; TRBD1 might be the D (6 bases). There are 14 residues in the CDR3. V was cut by 4 bases and J by 3 bases, with 16 bases left in between. The germline V gene encodes CDR1 SQVTM and CDR2 ANQGSEA. CDR3 DNA: TGCAGCGTTGGGTTGGGGCAGGGGAACTACGAGCAGTACTTC. Translated, it gives CSVGLGQGNYEQYF.

This sequence joins TRBV5-5 and TRBJ1-4; 8 bases agree with TRBD1. V gave up 4 bases and J gave up 8 bases; unmatched junction bases: 13. Germline V lookup: CDR1 SGHKS, CDR2 YYEKEE (reference sequence). The CDR3 contains 16 residues. CDR3 sequence reads: CASSHYLTGVGEKLFF. Here the CDR3 DNA reads TGTGCCAGCAGCCACTATTTGACAGGGGTTGGGGAAAAACTGTTTTTT.